This T cell receptor beta chain was obtained from a study of T cells after posttransplantation cyclophosphamide. Treatment was busulfan-fludarabine conditioning, a marrow graft, and cyclophosphamide on days +3 and +4. V shed 4 bases and J 6 bases; nucleotides not matched to a gene: 8. Germline assignment: CDR1 MNHNS and CDR2 SASEGT. This CDR3 has 15 amino acids. By its share, this clone is medium-sized. Repertoires were generated with immunoSEQ multiplex PCR, while TCRdb's copy carries only in-frame clones and drops some. Of around 9,000 clones in the sample, approximately 81% were seen once. This TCR came from a female patient in her forties or fifties who received an allogeneic stem cell transplant from an unrelated donor, was CMV-positive, and had no GVHD. Some T cells may be the graft donor's. The material sequenced was PBMCs, taken after allogeneic stem cell transplant with posttransplant cyclophosphamide. The chain employs TRBV6-1 and TRBJ2-1, with TRBD1 matching 8 bases. CDR3 sequence (DNA): TGTGCCAGCAGTGCCATGGACAGGGTAGGCAATGAGCAGTTCTTC. Translation: CASSAMDRVGNEQFF.